A selection of T cell receptor beta chains follows, all from one sample in a study of blood T cell repertoires in COVID-19. The data were produced by immunoSEQ multiplex PCR, yet TCRdb's version contains in-frame clones alone and is incomplete. The data show under 250,000 clones, roughly 88% seen once. The material sequenced was peripheral blood. These receptors were collected from a man aged 50 or older with COVID-19, enrolled during active disease. CDR3s include the opening cysteine and the closing phenylalanine or tryptophan. A D gene is named only where the DNA matches it firmly. Rows give clone size only sometimes, using once, few, many, or a class for an expanded clone.

abundance: -
j_gene: TRBJ2-1
d_gene: -
v_gene: TRBV5-1
CDR3nt: TGCGCCAGCAGCTTACAGGGCCTCACTTACAATGAGCAGTTCTTC
CDR3aa: CASSLQGLTYNEQFF

abundance: -
j_gene: TRBJ2-7
d_gene: TRBD1
v_gene: TRBV30
CDR3nt: TGTGCCTGGAGCACCGGGACAGGGGACTACGAGCAGTACTTC
CDR3aa: CAWSTGTGDYEQYF

abundance: -
j_gene: TRBJ2-2
d_gene: -
v_gene: TRBV19
CDR3nt: TGTGCCAGTAGTCAGGGCTCGAACACCGGGGAGCTGTTTTTT
CDR3aa: CASSQGSNTGELFF

abundance: -
j_gene: TRBJ2-1
d_gene: TRBD1
v_gene: TRBV6-2/TRBV6-3
CDR3nt: TGTGCCAGCAGTAACCCGGGACAGGGTTCCTACAATGAGCAGTTCTTC
CDR3aa: CASSNPGQGSYNEQFF

abundance: -
j_gene: TRBJ1-1
d_gene: -
v_gene: TRBV10-3
CDR3nt: TGTGCCATCAGTGAGTCGAGGGTCGTCAGTTTGAACACTGAAGCTTTCTTT
CDR3aa: CAISESRVVSLNTEAFF

abundance: -
j_gene: TRBJ2-7
d_gene: -
v_gene: TRBV7-9
CDR3nt: TGTGCCAGCAGCTTAGGGTCCGGGGGCGAGCAGTACTTC
CDR3aa: CASSLGSGGEQYF

abundance: -
j_gene: TRBJ2-6
d_gene: -
v_gene: TRBV29-1
CDR3nt: TGCAGCGTTTACCTAGGATCTGGGGCCAACGTCCTGACTTTC
CDR3aa: CSVYLGSGANVLTF

abundance: -
j_gene: TRBJ2-1
d_gene: TRBD2
v_gene: TRBV19
CDR3nt: TGTGCCAGTAGTCCCCGTTTTAGCGGGAGATACAATGAGCAGTTCTTC
CDR3aa: CASSPRFSGRYNEQFF

abundance: -
j_gene: TRBJ2-5
d_gene: TRBD1
v_gene: TRBV5-1
CDR3nt: TGCGCCAGCAGCTTTAGACAGGGGTTGCAAGAGACCCAGTACTTC
CDR3aa: CASSFRQGLQETQYF

abundance: -
j_gene: TRBJ2-1
d_gene: -
v_gene: TRBV14
CDR3nt: TGTGCCAGCGCCGGAGGGGCAGGGCCAATGGAGCAGTTCTTC
CDR3aa: CASAGGAGPMEQFF

abundance: -
j_gene: TRBJ2-1
d_gene: TRBD2
v_gene: TRBV5-1
CDR3nt: TGCGCCAGCAGCTTGGCCGGGACTAGCGGCAATGAGCAGTTCTTC
CDR3aa: CASSLAGTSGNEQFF

abundance: -
j_gene: TRBJ2-7
d_gene: -
v_gene: TRBV5-1
CDR3nt: TGCGCCAGCAGCTTGGAGCAAGGGCGGGCGCTCTACGAGCAGTACTTC
CDR3aa: CASSLEQGRALYEQYF

abundance: -
j_gene: TRBJ2-1
d_gene: TRBD2
v_gene: TRBV27
CDR3nt: TGTGCCAGCAGTATCATAACTAGCGGGAGAGTGAATGAGCAGTTCTTC
CDR3aa: CASSIITSGRVNEQFF

abundance: -
j_gene: TRBJ2-5
d_gene: TRBD2
v_gene: TRBV7-8
CDR3nt: TGTGCCAGCAGCTATAGCGGGAAAGAGACCCAGTACTTC
CDR3aa: CASSYSGKETQYF

abundance: -
j_gene: TRBJ2-1
d_gene: TRBD2
v_gene: TRBV9
CDR3nt: TGTGCCAGCAGCGTAGGGACTAGCGGTCTTGAGCAGTTCTTC
CDR3aa: CASSVGTSGLEQFF

abundance: -
j_gene: TRBJ1-1
d_gene: -
v_gene: TRBV4-2
CDR3nt: TGTGCCAGCAGCCAGTACAGCGGGGGGTTGGGCACTGAAGCTTTCTTT
CDR3aa: CASSQYSGGLGTEAFF

abundance: -
j_gene: TRBJ2-5
d_gene: TRBD1
v_gene: TRBV5-1
CDR3nt: TGCGCCAGCAGCTTAGGGACAGGGGAGGTGACCCAGTACTTC
CDR3aa: CASSLGTGEVTQYF

abundance: -
j_gene: TRBJ2-7
d_gene: TRBD2
v_gene: TRBV7-2
CDR3nt: TGTGCCAGCAGCCCCAGAAGGGTGGCGGGGGGGCATGAGCAGTACTTC
CDR3aa: CASSPRRVAGGHEQYF

abundance: -
j_gene: TRBJ2-7
d_gene: -
v_gene: TRBV11-2
CDR3nt: TGTGCCAGCAGCTTAGACTCCGGTACCGCCTACGAGCAGTACTTC
CDR3aa: CASSLDSGTAYEQYF

abundance: -
j_gene: TRBJ2-1
d_gene: -
v_gene: TRBV6-6
CDR3nt: TGTGCCAGCACTGGGAGTCACAATGAGCAGTTCTTC
CDR3aa: CASTGSHNEQFF

abundance: -
j_gene: TRBJ2-5
d_gene: TRBD2
v_gene: TRBV9
CDR3nt: TGTGCCAGCAGCGTAGGCACTAGCGGGTTAGAGACCCAGTACTTC
CDR3aa: CASSVGTSGLETQYF

abundance: -
j_gene: TRBJ1-1
d_gene: TRBD1
v_gene: TRBV18
CDR3nt: TGTGCCAGCTCACCTGTACAGGGGGCCCCCACTGAAGCTTTCTTT
CDR3aa: CASSPVQGAPTEAFF

abundance: -
j_gene: TRBJ1-1
d_gene: -
v_gene: TRBV29-1
CDR3nt: TGCAGCGTTGAAGATGCCAGTGAAGCTTTCTTT
CDR3aa: CSVEDASEAFF

abundance: -
j_gene: TRBJ1-1
d_gene: TRBD1
v_gene: TRBV19
CDR3nt: TGTGCCAGTAGTGCTTCAGGGGGCACTGAAGCTTTCTTT
CDR3aa: CASSASGGTEAFF

abundance: -
j_gene: TRBJ2-1
d_gene: -
v_gene: TRBV10-3
CDR3nt: TGTGCCATCAGCGGACAAGAATACAATGAGCAGTTCTTC
CDR3aa: CAISGQEYNEQFF

abundance: -
j_gene: TRBJ1-1
d_gene: -
v_gene: TRBV5-6
CDR3nt: TGTGCCAGCACAACGAAACAGGGTAGGGTGACTGAAGCTTTCTTT
CDR3aa: CASTTKQGRVTEAFF

abundance: once
j_gene: TRBJ2-1
d_gene: -
v_gene: TRBV5-4
CDR3nt: TGTGCCAGCACCATGGAGGGCGTTAGCTCCTACAATGAGCAGTTCTTC
CDR3aa: CASTMEGVSSYNEQFF

abundance: -
j_gene: TRBJ2-5
d_gene: -
v_gene: TRBV6-4
CDR3nt: TGTGCCAGCAGTCGACTGGCGGGGGAGACCCAGTACTTC
CDR3aa: CASSRLAGETQYF

abundance: -
j_gene: TRBJ2-7
d_gene: TRBD1
v_gene: TRBV9
CDR3nt: TGTGCCAGCAGCGTGCGGGACAGGGGCCACGAGCAGTACTTC
CDR3aa: CASSVRDRGHEQYF

abundance: -
j_gene: TRBJ2-2
d_gene: TRBD2
v_gene: TRBV3-1/TRBV3-2
CDR3nt: TGTGCCAGCAGCCCCCACGGGGGGGTCACCGGGGAGCTGTTTTTT
CDR3aa: CASSPHGGVTGELFF

abundance: -
j_gene: TRBJ2-2
d_gene: -
v_gene: TRBV5-5
CDR3nt: TGTGCCAGCAGCTTGGGGACTTCACCGGACACCGGGGAGCTGTTTTTT
CDR3aa: CASSLGTSPDTGELFF

abundance: -
j_gene: TRBJ1-4
d_gene: TRBD1
v_gene: TRBV5-6
CDR3nt: TGTGCCAGCAGCGACGACAGGGCCCCAACTAATGAAAAACTGTTTTTT
CDR3aa: CASSDDRAPTNEKLFF

abundance: -
j_gene: TRBJ2-3
d_gene: -
v_gene: TRBV10-3
CDR3nt: TGTGCCATCAGTGTCGTGGTGGGGGGAAGCACAGATACGCAGTATTTT
CDR3aa: CAISVVVGGSTDTQYF

abundance: few
j_gene: TRBJ2-2
d_gene: TRBD1
v_gene: TRBV11-3
CDR3nt: TGTGCCAGCAGCTCGACGCTCGACAGGGACAACACCGGGGAGCTGTTTTTT
CDR3aa: CASSSTLDRDNTGELFF

abundance: -
j_gene: TRBJ1-3
d_gene: -
v_gene: TRBV15
CDR3nt: TGTGCCACCGGAGGTGCAGGAAACACCATATATTTT
CDR3aa: CATGGAGNTIYF

abundance: -
j_gene: TRBJ2-1
d_gene: TRBD2
v_gene: TRBV6-6
CDR3nt: TGTGCCAGCAGCCCCACTAGCGGGGGCTACAATGAGCAGTTCTTC
CDR3aa: CASSPTSGGYNEQFF

abundance: -
j_gene: TRBJ1-3
d_gene: TRBD1
v_gene: TRBV6-5
CDR3nt: TGTGCCAGCAGCGGACAGGTGGGGGACACCATATATTTT
CDR3aa: CASSGQVGDTIYF